These 17 T cell receptor beta chains were sequenced from one sample in a study of T cell responses to AZD1222 COVID-19 vaccine. Profiled with immunoSEQ multiplex PCR; TCRdb holds only in-frame clones, not every one. The table lists 120,000 or so clones, 80% to 90% of them singletons. This material consisted of peripheral blood, taken 28 days after the second AZD1222 dose. Source of these receptors: an adult who received the AZD1222 COVID-19 vaccine.

The rearrangement joins TRBV5-1 to TRBJ1-5; the D gene is possibly TRBD1 (5 bases). The germline gives CDR1 SGHRS, CDR2 YFSETQ. This CDR3 is 14 amino acids long. V lost 1 base and J 6 bases, leaving 11 bases between the germline ends. The CDR3 nucleotides are TGCGCCAGCAGCTTGAGCGGGGCTGGTCAGCCCCAGCATTTT. It translates to CASSLSGAGQPQHF.

The chain uses TRBV7-2 and TRBJ1-2, with no clear D. Trimming shortened V by 1 base and J by 4 bases, and 7 bases separated the two germline ends. This CDR3 is built from 13 residues. Germline V lookup: CDR1 SGHTA, CDR2 FQGNSA. CDR3 residues: CASSLGLIYGYTF. The CDR3 DNA sequence: TGTGCCAGCAGCTTAGGACTGATCTATGGCTACACCTTC.

The J gene is TRBJ1-5, the V gene TRBV7-9; D is perhaps TRBD1 (6 bases). Germline loops: CDR1 SEHNR, CDR2 FQNEAQ (reference sequence). V was clipped by 1 base and J by 13 bases, with 11 bases between them. The CDR3 length is 12 residues. In DNA form, the CDR3 reads TGTGCCAGCAGCTTAGTTGGGGGACAACAGCATTTT. Protein: CASSLVGGQQHF.

The chain links TRBV5-1 to TRBJ2-1; 8 nucleotides match TRBD1. This CDR3 has 14 amino acids. Germline-derived CDR1 and CDR2 are SGHRS and YFSETQ. Trimming removed 6 bases from V and 2 bases from J; junction bases left unmatched: 4. The CDR3 DNA sequence: TGCGCCAGCACCACGACAGGGGCCTACAATGAGCAGTTCTTC. Residues: CASTTTGAYNEQFF.

The V and J genes are TRBV14 and TRBJ1-1, with unresolved D. Germline CDR1 and CDR2: SGHDN and FVKESK. Trimming shortened V by 4 bases and J by 1 base, and 4 bases separated the two germline ends. This CDR3 contains 12 residues. CDR3 in DNA: TGTGCCAGCAGCCTCCCGAACACTGAAGCTTTCTTT. It specifies CASSLPNTEAFF.

The V gene is TRBV9, the J gene TRBJ1-1; 9 bases agree with TRBD1. The CDR3 runs to 15 residues. Germline CDR1 SGDLS, CDR2 YYNGEE. With 0 bases clipped from V and 6 bases from J, the junction kept 6 bases outside the gene matches. The CDR3: CASSVDGQGFSEAFF. In nucleotides, the CDR3 is TGTGCCAGCAGCGTAGACGGACAGGGGTTCTCTGAAGCTTTCTTT.

DNA of the CDR3: TGTGCCAGCAGCGGCCAGCGGGAGGGTAGGTCCTACGAGCAGTACTTC. As protein: CASSGQREGRSYEQYF. This rearrangement joins TRBV9 to TRBJ2-7; 10 positions agree with TRBD2. The CDR3 has 16 amino acids. Germline values: CDR1 SGDLS, CDR2 YYNGEE. J lost 1 base, V lost 3 bases, and 7 bases had no gene match. Full variable domain (remainder filled in from reference TRBV9 and TRBJ2-7): DSGVTQTPKHLITATGQRVTLRCSPRSGDLSVYWYQQSLDQGLQFLIQYYNGEERAKGNILERFSAQQFPDLHSELNLSSLELGDSALYFCASSGQREGRSYEQYFGPGTRLTVT.

In its sample, this clone was seen once. The chain combines TRBV2 with TRBJ1-1; the D is unclear. V dropped 1 base and J dropped 4 bases, with 13 bases sitting between them. CDR3 length: 15 residues. The germline CDR1 and CDR2 sequences are SNHLY and FYNNEI. CDR3 nucleotide sequence: TGTGCCAGCAGTGAAGGCGCGGGCGTAGGCACTGAAGCTTTCTTT. Amino acid sequence: CASSEGAGVGTEAFF.

The count of this clone is one. The gene calls are TRBV6-5 and TRBJ1-2, with 7 positions matching TRBD1. CDR1 and CDR2 from the germline V gene are MNHEY and SVGAGI. This CDR3 has 15 residues. Trimming cost V 3 bases and J 4 bases; bases outside gene matches: 8. DNA of the CDR3: TGTGCCAGCAGTTATTCCGGACAGGACAGCTATGGCTACACCTTC. Protein product: CASSYSGQDSYGYTF.

V gene TRBV2 combines with J gene TRBJ2-7; 8 bases line up with TRBD2. This CDR3 region has 15 residues. The V and J ends lost 5 bases and 5 bases, in that order; junction bases with no gene match: 11. CDR1 and CDR2 from the germline V gene are SNHLY and FYNNEI. The CDR3 coding sequence is TGTGCCAGCAGTCGACAACGGACTAGCTTCCACGAGCAGTACTTC. Translation gives CASSRQRTSFHEQYF.

V usage is TRBV5-4 and J usage is TRBJ2-3, with a possible D match to TRBD2 (6 bases). V lost 1 base and J lost 4, with 7 bases in between. CDR3 length: 13 residues. Germline values: CDR1 SGHNT, CDR2 YYREEE (reference sequence). Here the CDR3 reads CASSLWGADTQYF. CDR3 in DNA: TGTGCCAGCAGCTTGTGGGGGGCAGATACGCAGTATTTT. Based on the CDR3 plus reference TRBV5-4 and TRBJ2-3, the full variable domain is ETGVTQSPTHLIKTRGQQVTLRCSSQSGHNTVSWYQQALGQGPQFIFQYYREEENGRGNFPPRFSGLQFPNYSSELNVNALELDDSALYLCASSLWGADTQYFGPGTRLTVL.

This clone turned up a few times. This chain connects TRBV7-3 to TRBJ2-3; weak D call: TRBD1 (6 bases). Trimming took 0 bases from V and 6 from J, leaving 13 bases between them. The CDR3 runs to 15 residues. Germline loops: CDR1 SGHTA, CDR2 FQGTGA. As DNA, the CDR3 is TGTGCCAGCAGCTTAACGTTTGGCAGGGGTGATACGCAGTATTTT. It encodes CASSLTFGRGDTQYF. The full variable domain, with the rest looked up from reference TRBV7-3 and TRBJ2-3, is GAGVSQTPSNKVTEKGKYVELRCDPISGHTALYWYRQSLGQGPEFLIYFQGTGAADDSGLPNDRFFAVRPEGSVSTLKIQRTERGDSAVYLCASSLTFGRGDTQYFGPGTRLTVL.

This chain connects TRBV27 to TRBJ1-1; TRBD1 is a possible D gene (6 bases). Germline V gives CDR1 MNHEY, CDR2 SMNVEV (reference sequence). The length of the CDR3 is 13 residues. V lost 2 bases to trimming and J lost 4 bases, with 8 bases between them. This chain's CDR3 is CASSLEGGTEAFF. In nucleotides, the CDR3 is TGTGCCAGCAGTTTAGAGGGGGGCACTGAAGCTTTCTTT.

CDR3 sequence (DNA): TGTGCCAGCAGCGTAGACCAGGGGGCGGGTCAGCCCCAGCATTTT. Its translation is CASSVDQGAGQPQHF. The chain joins TRBV9 to TRBJ1-5; TRBD1 aligns across 8 bases. Per the germline V gene, CDR1 is SGDLS and CDR2 is YYNGEE. J was trimmed by 6 bases and V by 0 bases; bases with no gene match: 5. CDR3 size: 15 residues.

The V call is TRBV5-1, the J call TRBJ2-6, with TRBD1 matching 9 bases. CDR3 length: 18 amino acids. CDR1 and CDR2 from the germline V gene are SGHRS and YFSETQ. The junction had 16 bases not matched to a gene; V was cut back by 8 bases and J by 4 bases. In DNA form, the CDR3 reads TGCGCCAGTAGACAGGTCTACAGGGGGCGTTCGGGGGCCAACGTCCTGACTTTC. Translated, it gives CASRQVYRGRSGANVLTF.

The gene calls are TRBV24-1 and TRBJ1-2; TRBD1 agrees at 8 bases. CDR1 is KGHDR, CDR2 SFDVKD, per germline. Trimming cost V 0 bases and J 7 bases; bases outside gene matches: 6. CDR3 size: 15 residues. The CDR3: CATSDLAGGASGYTF. CDR3 in DNA: TGTGCCACCAGTGATTTGGCAGGGGGCGCTTCTGGCTACACCTTC.

This chain connects TRBV6-5 to TRBJ2-1; TRBD1 matches at 7 bases. The J segment lost 4 bases and the V segment lost 5 bases, leaving 5 bases of the junction unmatched. Germline assignment: CDR1 MNHEY and CDR2 SVGAGI. The length of the CDR3 is 14 residues. The DNA for the CDR3 is TGTGCCAGCAGTCGTGGACAGGCTTACAATGAGCAGTTCTTC. The encoded protein is CASSRGQAYNEQFF.